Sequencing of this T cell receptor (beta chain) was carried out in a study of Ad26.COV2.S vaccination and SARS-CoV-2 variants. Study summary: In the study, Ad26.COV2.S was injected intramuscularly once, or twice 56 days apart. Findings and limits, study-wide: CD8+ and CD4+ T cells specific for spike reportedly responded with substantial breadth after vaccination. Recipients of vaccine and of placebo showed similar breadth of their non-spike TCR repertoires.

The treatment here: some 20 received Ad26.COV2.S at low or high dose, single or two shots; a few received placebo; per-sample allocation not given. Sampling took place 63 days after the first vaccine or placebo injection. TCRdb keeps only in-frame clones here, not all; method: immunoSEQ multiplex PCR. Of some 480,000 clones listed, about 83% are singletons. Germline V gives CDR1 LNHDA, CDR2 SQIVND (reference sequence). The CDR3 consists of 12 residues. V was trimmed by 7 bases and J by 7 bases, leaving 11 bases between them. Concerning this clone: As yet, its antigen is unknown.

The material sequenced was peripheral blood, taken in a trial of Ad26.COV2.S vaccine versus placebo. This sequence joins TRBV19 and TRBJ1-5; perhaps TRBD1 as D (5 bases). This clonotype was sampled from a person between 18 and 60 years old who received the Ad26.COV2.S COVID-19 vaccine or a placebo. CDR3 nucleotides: TGTGCCAGTAATCAGGGTGACCAGCCCCAGCATTTT. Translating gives CASNQGDQPQHF.